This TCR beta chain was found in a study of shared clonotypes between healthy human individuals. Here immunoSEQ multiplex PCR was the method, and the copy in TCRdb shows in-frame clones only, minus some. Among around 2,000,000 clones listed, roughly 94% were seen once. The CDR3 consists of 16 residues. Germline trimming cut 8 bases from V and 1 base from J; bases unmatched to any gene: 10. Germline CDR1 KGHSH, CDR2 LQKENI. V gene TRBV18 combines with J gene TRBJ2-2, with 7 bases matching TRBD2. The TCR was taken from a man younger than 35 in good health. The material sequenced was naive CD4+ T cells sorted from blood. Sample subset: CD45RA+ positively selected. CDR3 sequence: CASTLSGTKNTGELFF. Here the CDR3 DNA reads TGTGCCAGCACGCTATCAGGGACTAAGAACACCGGGGAGCTGTTTTTT.